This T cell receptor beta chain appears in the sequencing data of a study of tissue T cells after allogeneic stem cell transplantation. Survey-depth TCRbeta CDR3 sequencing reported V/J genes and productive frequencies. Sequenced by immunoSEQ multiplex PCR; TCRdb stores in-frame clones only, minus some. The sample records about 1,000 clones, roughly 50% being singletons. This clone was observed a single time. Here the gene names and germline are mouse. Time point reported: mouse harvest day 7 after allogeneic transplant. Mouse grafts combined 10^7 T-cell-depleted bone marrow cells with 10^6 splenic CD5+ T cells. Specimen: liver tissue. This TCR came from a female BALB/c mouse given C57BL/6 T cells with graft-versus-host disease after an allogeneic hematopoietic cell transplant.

The CDR3 region is CASSPTGGNTEVFF. The sequenced part of the CDR3 DNA is TGTGCAAGCAGCCCGACAGGGGGAAACACAGAAGTCTTC. This chain connects TRBV16 to TRBJ1-1; 9 positions agree with TRBD1. From the germline J gene comes the end of the CDR3, since the read stops 1 residue before it. The germline V gene encodes CDR1 SGHSA and CDR2 FRNQAP. The CDR3 sequence is 14 residues long. After removal of 5 bases from V and 1 base from J, the junction contained 2 bases not matched to a gene.